This TCR beta chain was sequenced during a study of shared clonotypes between healthy human individuals. Study outcomes and limitations: Rarefaction showed sorted-subset sequencing was incomplete despite large depth. Generally, naive subsets came out with larger estimated richness than memory subsets. The sharing of approximately 4.6% of naive CD4 clonotypes was seen across a few donors.

The donor cohort consisted entirely of Caucasian adults residing in Nashville, Tennessee. Concerning this clone itself: Its antigen remains unidentified.

Profiling relied on immunoSEQ multiplex PCR, and the TCRdb table lists in-frame clones only, not all of them. Here the sample spans about 360,000 clones, about 70% being singletons. The CDR3 spans 13 residues. The V end lost 2 bases, the J end lost 4 bases, and 8 bases lay between the germline ends. Germline CDR1 and CDR2: SEHNR and FQNEAQ (reference sequence). This TCR came from a man aged 30 to 39 in good health. Source material: memory CD4+ T cells sorted from blood. Subset here: CD45RA-negative fraction. The chain carries TRBV7-9 and TRBJ2-5, with unresolved D. The CDR3 reads CASSLTQSETQYF. CDR3 nucleotide sequence: TGTGCCAGCAGCTTAACTCAGTCAGAGACCCAGTACTTC.